This TCR beta chain was found in a study of blood T cell repertoires in COVID-19. On the study more broadly: Acute and convalescent COVID-19 specimens originated in the United States, Italy and Spain.

The germline V gene has CDR1 SGHTA and CDR2 FQGNSA. The CDR3 contains 17 residues. V dropped 4 bases and J dropped 5; count of bases not matched to a gene: 12. In the study's own analysis: Amplification of reference gene primers provided the estimated nucleated cell counts. Only in-frame clones appear in the TCRdb table, and some are missing; sequencing was by immunoSEQ multiplex PCR. Clone size and V and J calls were adopted from that table, with D and trimming inferred from the DNA. The sample holds some 190,000 clones, approximately 87% seen once. Seattle-derived patients entered the study during active infection and were followed longitudinally.

The sequencing input was peripheral blood. This clonotype was obtained from a person between 70 and 80 years old with COVID-19, enrolled during active disease. The J gene is TRBJ2-1, the V gene TRBV7-2; 9 bases agree with TRBD2. In DNA, the CDR3 is TGTGCCAGCAGCTCCTACGCCTCTAGCGGGGTTAACAATGAGCAGTTCTTC. Protein sequence: CASSSYASSGVNNEQFF.